This TCR beta chain is from a study of T cells in narcolepsy. Sequenced by immunoSEQ multiplex PCR; TCRdb stores in-frame clones only, minus some. The sample shows about 27,000 clones, 79% of them seen only once. This clone was detected once. Its specificity is not known. Study-wide findings and caveats: Autoreactive HCRT-specific and TRIB2-specific clonotypes were marked in same-patient CSF-versus-blood CD4+ comparisons. Autoreactive clone sequences were missing from some blood memory CD4+ repertoires. Reportedly, autoreactive clonotypes were serially detected in patients' blood but not controls'.

Trimming at V came to 3 bases and at J to 1 base, leaving 11 bases not matched to a gene. The CDR3 length is 19 residues. The germline V gene encodes CDR1 SGDLS and CDR2 YYNGEE. Sequencing was performed on memory (CD45RA-) CD4+ T cells from blood. The sequence was obtained from a human donor in good health. The chain joins TRBV9 to TRBJ2-6, with TRBD1 matching 9 bases. The CDR3 nucleotides read TGTGCCAGCAGCGCAACTCCGGGACAGGGAGTATCTGGGGCCAACGTCCTGACTTTC. Amino acids: CASSATPGQGVSGANVLTF.